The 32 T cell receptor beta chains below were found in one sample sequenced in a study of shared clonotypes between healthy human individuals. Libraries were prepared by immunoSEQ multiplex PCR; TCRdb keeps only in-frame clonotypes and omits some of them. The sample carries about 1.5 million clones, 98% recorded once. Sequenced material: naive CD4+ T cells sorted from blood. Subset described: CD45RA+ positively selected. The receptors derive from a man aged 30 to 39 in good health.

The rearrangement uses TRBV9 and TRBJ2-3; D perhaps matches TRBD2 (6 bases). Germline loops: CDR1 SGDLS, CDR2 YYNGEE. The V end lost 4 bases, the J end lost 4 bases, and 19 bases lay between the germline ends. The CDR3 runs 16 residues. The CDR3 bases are TGTGCCAGCAGCACCCGGGACTCACATCGTTCAGATACGCAGTATTTT. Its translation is CASSTRDSHRSDTQYF.

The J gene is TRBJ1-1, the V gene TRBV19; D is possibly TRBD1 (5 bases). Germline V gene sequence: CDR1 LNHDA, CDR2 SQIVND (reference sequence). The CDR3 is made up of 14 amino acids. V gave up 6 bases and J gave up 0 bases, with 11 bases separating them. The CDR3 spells CASRQTDMNTEAFF. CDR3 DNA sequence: TGTGCCAGTAGGCAGACAGATATGAACACTGAAGCTTTCTTT.

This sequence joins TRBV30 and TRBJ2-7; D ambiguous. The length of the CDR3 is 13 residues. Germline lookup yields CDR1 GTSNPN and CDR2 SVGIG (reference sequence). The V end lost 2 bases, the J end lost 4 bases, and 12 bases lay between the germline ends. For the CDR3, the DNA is TGTGCCTGGAGTAGGGCAGCTCTTTACGAGCAGTACTTC. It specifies CAWSRAALYEQYF.

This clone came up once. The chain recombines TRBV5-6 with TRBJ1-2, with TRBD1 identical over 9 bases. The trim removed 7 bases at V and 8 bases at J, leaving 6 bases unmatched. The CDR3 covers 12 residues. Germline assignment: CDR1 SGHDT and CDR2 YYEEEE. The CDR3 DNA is TGTGCCAGCGACAACAGGGGGCTCGGCTACACCTTC. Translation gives CASDNRGLGYTF.

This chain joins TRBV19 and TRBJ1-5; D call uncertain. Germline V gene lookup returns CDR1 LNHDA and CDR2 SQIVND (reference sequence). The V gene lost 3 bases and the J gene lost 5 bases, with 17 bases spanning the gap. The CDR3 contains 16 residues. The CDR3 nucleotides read TGTGCCAGTAGTATCACTTTTGCGGGGAACTATCAGCCCCAGCATTTT. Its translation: CASSITFAGNYQPQHF.

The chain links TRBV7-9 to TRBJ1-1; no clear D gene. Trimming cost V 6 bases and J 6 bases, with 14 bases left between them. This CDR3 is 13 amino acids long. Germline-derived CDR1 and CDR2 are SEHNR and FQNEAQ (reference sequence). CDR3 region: CASSLRELAEAFF. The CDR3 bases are TGTGCCAGCAGTCTGAGGGAACTGGCTGAAGCTTTCTTT.

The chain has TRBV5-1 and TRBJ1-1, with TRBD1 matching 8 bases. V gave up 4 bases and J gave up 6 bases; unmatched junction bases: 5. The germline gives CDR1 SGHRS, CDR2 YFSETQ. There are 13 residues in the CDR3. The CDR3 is CASSITGGSEAFF. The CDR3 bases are TGCGCCAGCAGCATTACAGGGGGTTCTGAAGCTTTCTTT.

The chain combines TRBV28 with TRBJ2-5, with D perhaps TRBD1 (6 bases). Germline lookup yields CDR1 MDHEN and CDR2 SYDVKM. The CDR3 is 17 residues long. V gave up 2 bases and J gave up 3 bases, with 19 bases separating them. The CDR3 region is CASSLGGHRRRKETQYF. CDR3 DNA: TGTGCCAGCAGTTTAGGGGGACACAGAAGAAGGAAAGAGACCCAGTACTTC.

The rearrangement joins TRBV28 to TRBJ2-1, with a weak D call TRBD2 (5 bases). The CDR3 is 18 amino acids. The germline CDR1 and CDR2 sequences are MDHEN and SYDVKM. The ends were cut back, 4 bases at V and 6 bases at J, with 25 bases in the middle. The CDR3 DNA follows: TGTGCCAGCAGTTCCTACGTCCGAGGGCCGCCTAACCCCAATGAGCAGTTCTTC. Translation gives CASSSYVRGPPNPNEQFF. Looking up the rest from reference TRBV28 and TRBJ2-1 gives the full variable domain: DVKVTQSSRYLVKRTGEKVFLECVQDMDHENMFWYRQDPGLGLRLIYFSYDVKMKEKGDIPEGYSVSREKKERFSLILESASTNQTSMYLCASSSYVRGPPNPNEQFFGPGTRLTVL.

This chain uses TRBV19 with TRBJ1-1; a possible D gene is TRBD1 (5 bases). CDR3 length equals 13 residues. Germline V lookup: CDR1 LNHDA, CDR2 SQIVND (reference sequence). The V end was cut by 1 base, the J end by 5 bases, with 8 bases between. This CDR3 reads CASSIGTQTEAFF. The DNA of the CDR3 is TGTGCCAGTAGTATAGGGACACAAACTGAAGCTTTCTTT.

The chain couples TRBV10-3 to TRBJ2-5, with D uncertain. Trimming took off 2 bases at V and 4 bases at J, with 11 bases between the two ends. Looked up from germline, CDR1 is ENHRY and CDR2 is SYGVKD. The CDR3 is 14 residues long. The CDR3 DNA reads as TGTGCCATCAGTGAGATAGACACCGGAGAGACCCAGTACTTC. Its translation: CAISEIDTGETQYF.

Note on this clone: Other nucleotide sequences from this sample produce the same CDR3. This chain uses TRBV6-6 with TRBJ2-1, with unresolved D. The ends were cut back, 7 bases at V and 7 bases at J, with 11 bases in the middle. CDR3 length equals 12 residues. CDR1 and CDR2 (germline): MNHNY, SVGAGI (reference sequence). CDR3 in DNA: TGTGCCAGCACCTCTCGCGGTAATGAGCAGTTCTTC. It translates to CASTSRGNEQFF.

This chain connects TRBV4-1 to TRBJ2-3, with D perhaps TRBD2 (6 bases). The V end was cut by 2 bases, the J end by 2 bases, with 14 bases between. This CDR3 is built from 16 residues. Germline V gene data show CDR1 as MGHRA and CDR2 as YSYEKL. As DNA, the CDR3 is TGCGCCAGCAGCCAACCGGGGGACTGGAACACAGATACGCAGTATTTT. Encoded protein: CASSQPGDWNTDTQYF.

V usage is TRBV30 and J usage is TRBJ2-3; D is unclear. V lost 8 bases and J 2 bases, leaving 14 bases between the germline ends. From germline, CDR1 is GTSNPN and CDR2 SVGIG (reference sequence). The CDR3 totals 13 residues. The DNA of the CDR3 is TGTGCCACACGCCCAGAACCCACAGATACGCAGTATTTT. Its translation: CATRPEPTDTQYF.

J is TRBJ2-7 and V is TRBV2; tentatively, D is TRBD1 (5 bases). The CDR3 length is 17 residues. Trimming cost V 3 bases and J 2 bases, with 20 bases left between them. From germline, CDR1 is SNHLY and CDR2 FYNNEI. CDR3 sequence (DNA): TGTGCCAGCAGTGATAAAAGGGGCCACCTCACCCCCTACGAGCAGTACTTC. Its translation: CASSDKRGHLTPYEQYF.

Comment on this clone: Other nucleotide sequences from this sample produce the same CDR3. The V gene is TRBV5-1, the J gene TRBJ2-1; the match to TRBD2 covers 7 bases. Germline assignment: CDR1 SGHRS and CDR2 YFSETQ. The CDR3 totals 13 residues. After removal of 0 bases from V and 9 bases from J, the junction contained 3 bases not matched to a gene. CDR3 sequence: CASSLAAGSEQFF. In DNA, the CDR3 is TGCGCCAGCAGCTTGGCAGCGGGAAGTGAGCAGTTCTTC.

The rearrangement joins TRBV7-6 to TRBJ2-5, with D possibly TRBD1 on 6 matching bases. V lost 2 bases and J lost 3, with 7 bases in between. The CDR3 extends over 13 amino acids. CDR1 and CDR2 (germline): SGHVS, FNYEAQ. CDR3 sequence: CASSLWDKETQYF. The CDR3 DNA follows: TGTGCCAGCAGCTTATGGGACAAAGAGACCCAGTACTTC.

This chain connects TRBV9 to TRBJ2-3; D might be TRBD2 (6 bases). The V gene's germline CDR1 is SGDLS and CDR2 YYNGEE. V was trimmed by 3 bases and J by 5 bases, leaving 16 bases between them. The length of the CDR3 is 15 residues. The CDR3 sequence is CASSATSLLGDTQYF. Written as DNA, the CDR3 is TGTGCCAGCAGCGCAACTAGCCTCCTAGGAGATACGCAGTATTTT.

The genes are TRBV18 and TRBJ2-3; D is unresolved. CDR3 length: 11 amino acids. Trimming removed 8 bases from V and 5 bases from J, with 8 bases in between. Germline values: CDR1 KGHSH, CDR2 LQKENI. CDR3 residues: CASLTKDTQYF. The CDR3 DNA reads TGTGCCAGCCTCACAAAAGATACGCAGTATTTT.

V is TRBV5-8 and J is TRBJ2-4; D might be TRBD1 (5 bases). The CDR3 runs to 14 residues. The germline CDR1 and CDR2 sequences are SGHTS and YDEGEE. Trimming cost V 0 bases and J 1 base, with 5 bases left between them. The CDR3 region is CASSLEGAKNIQYF. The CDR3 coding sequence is TGTGCCAGCAGCTTGGAGGGGGCCAAAAACATTCAGTACTTC.

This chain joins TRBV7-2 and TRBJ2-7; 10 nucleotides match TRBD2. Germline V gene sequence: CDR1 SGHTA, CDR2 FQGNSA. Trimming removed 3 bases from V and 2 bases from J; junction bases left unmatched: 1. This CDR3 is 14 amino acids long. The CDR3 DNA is TGTGCCAGCAGCTTCCTAGCGGGAGCCTACGAGCAGTACTTC. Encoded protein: CASSFLAGAYEQYF.

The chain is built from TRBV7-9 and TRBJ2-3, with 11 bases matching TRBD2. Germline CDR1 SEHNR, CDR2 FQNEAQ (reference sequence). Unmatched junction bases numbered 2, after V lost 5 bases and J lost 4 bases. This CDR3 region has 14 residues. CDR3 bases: TGTGCCAGCAGCCAACTAGCGGGAGCAGATACGCAGTATTTT. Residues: CASSQLAGADTQYF.

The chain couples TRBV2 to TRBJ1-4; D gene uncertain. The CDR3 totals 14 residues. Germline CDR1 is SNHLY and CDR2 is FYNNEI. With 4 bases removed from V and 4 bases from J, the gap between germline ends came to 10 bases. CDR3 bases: TGTGCCAGCAGTGGGCCGGTCGTTAATGAAAAACTGTTTTTT. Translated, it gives CASSGPVVNEKLFF.

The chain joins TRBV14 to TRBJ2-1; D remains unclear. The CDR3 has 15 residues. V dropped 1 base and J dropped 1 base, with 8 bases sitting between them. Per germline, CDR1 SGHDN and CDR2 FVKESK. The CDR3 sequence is CASSQGPLSYNEQFF. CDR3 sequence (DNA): TGTGCCAGCAGCCAAGGCCCTCTTTCCTACAATGAGCAGTTCTTC. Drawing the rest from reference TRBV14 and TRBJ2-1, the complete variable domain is EAGVTQFPSHSVIEKGQTVTLRCDPISGHDNLYWYRRVMGKEIKFLLHFVKESKQDESGMPNNRFLAERTGGTYSTLKVQPAELEDSGVYFCASSQGPLSYNEQFFGPGTRLTVL.

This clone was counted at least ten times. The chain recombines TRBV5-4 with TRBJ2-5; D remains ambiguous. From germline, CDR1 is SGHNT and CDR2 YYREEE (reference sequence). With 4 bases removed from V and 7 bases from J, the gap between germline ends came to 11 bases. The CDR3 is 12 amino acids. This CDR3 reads CASSNDGRTQYF. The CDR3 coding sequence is TGTGCCAGCAGCAACGATGGGCGGACCCAGTACTTC.

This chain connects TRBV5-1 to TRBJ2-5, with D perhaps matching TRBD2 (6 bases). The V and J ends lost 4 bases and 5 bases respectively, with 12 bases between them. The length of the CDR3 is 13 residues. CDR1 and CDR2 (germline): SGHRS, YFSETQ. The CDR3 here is CASSTGTVETQYF. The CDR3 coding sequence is TGCGCCAGCAGCACCGGGACTGTGGAGACCCAGTACTTC.

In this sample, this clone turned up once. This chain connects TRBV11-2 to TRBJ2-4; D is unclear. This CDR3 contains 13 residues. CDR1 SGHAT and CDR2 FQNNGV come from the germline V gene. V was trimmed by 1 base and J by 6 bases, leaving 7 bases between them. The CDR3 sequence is CASSLVPGNIQYF. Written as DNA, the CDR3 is TGTGCCAGCAGCTTAGTCCCGGGAAACATTCAGTACTTC.

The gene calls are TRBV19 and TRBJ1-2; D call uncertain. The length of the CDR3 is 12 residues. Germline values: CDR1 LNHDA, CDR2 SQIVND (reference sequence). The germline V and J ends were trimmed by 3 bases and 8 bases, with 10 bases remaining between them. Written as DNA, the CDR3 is TGTGCCAGTAGTATTGGGGTGTCCGGCTACACCTTC. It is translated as CASSIGVSGYTF. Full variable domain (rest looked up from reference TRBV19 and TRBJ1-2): DGGITQSPKYLFRKEGQNVTLSCEQNLNHDAMYWYRQDPGQGLRLIYYSQIVNDFQKGDIAEGYSVSREKKESFPLTVTSAQKNPTAFYLCASSIGVSGYTFGSGTRLTVV.

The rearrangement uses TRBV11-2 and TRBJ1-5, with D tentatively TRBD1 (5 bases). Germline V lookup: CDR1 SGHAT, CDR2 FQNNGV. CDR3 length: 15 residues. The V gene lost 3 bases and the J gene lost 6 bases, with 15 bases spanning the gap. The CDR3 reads CASSLGGARGQPQHF. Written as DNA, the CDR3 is TGTGCCAGCAGCTTGGGCGGAGCGAGGGGTCAGCCCCAGCATTTT.

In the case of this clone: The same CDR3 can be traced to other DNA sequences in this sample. CDR3 loop: CASSTPNTGELFF. CDR3 sequence (DNA): TGTGCCAGTAGTACACCCAACACCGGGGAGCTGTTTTTT. The chain couples TRBV19 to TRBJ2-2; unclear D gene. The CDR3 sequence is 13 residues long. CDR1 and CDR2 (germline): LNHDA, SQIVND (reference sequence). The germline V and J ends were trimmed by 4 bases and 2 bases, with 5 bases remaining between them.

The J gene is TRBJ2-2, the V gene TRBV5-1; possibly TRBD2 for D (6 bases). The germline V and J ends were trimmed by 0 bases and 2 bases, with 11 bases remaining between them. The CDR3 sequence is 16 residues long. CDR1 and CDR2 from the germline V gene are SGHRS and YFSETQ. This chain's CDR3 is CASSLVGAGNTGELFF. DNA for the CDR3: TGCGCCAGCAGCTTGGTCGGGGCGGGAAACACCGGGGAGCTGTTTTTT. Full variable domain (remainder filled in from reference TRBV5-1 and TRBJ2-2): KAGVTQTPRYLIKTRGQQVTLSCSPISGHRSVSWYQQTPGQGLQFLFEYFSETQRNKGNFPGRFSGRQFSNSRSEMNVSTLELGDSALYLCASSLVGAGNTGELFFGEGSRLTVL.

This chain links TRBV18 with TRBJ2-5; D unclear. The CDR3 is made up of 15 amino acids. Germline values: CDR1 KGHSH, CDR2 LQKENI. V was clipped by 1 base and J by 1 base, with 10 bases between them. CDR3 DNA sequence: TGTGCCAGCTCACCACTTTCAGCGTCCCAAGAGACCCAGTACTTC. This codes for CASSPLSASQETQYF.